This T cell receptor beta chain was recovered during a study of technical replicates of blood from a few donors. The CDR3 is made up of 14 amino acids. V gave up 4 bases and J gave up 3 bases; unmatched junction bases: 4. Germline V gene lookup returns CDR1 SGHRS and CDR2 YFSETQ. Libraries were prepared by immunoSEQ multiplex PCR; TCRdb keeps only in-frame clonotypes and omits some of them. The table includes under 80,000 clones, 94% detected once. The V call is TRBV5-1, the J call TRBJ2-5; 9 bases line up with TRBD2. The receptor was derived from a human donor in good health. Sequenced sample: T cells isolated from PBMCs. The CDR3 coding sequence is TGCGCCAGCAGCCTAGCGGGGTTAGAAGAGACCCAGTACTTC. It codes for CASSLAGLEETQYF.